A single sample is the source of the 2 T cell receptor beta chains below, sequenced in a study of blood T cell repertoires in COVID-19. Libraries were prepared by immunoSEQ multiplex PCR; TCRdb keeps only in-frame clonotypes and omits some of them. The data contain fewer than 350,000 clones, approximately 91% of them singletons. Sequencing was performed on PBMCs or T cells enriched from blood (not recorded which). The receptors come from a woman aged 40 to 55 with acute COVID-19.

The V call is TRBV5-4, the J call TRBJ2-1, with 8 bases that match TRBD2. The junction had 6 bases not matched to a gene; V was cut back by 4 bases and J by 9 bases. The CDR3 spans 13 residues. Germline V gene data show CDR1 as SGHNT and CDR2 as YYREEE (reference sequence). CDR3 region: CASSLGGAVEQFF. In DNA form, the CDR3 reads TGTGCCAGCAGCCTCGGGGGGGCGGTTGAGCAGTTCTTC.

This clone was seen once. The chain links TRBV4-1 to TRBJ2-1, with 7 positions matching TRBD2. This CDR3 is 16 amino acids long. Germline CDR1 and CDR2: MGHRA and YSYEKL. V trimming: 0 bases; J trimming: 7 bases; junction bases outside the gene matches: 9. CDR3 DNA sequence: TGCGCCAGCAGCCAAGAAGGTAGCAGGCGGGGGAATGAGCAGTTCTTC. As protein: CASSQEGSRRGNEQFF.